The 25 T cell receptor beta chains listed next were all sequenced from one sample in a study of Ad26.COV2.S vaccination and SARS-CoV-2 variants. The table came from immunoSEQ multiplex PCR; TCRdb's copy has only in-frame clones and leaves some out. The table has roughly 500,000 clones, 89% seen once. Treatment defined: around 19 received Ad26.COV2.S at low or high dose, single or two shots; 5 received placebo; per-sample allocation not given. Following the first vaccine or placebo injection, samples were taken on day 63. Sequenced material: peripheral blood, taken in a trial of Ad26.COV2.S vaccine versus placebo. All receptors derive from a person aged 18-65 years who received the Ad26.COV2.S COVID-19 vaccine or a placebo.

V and J are TRBV4-3 and TRBJ1-2; D is ambiguous. The V and J ends lost 2 bases and 7 bases respectively, with 17 bases between them. The CDR3 spans 15 residues. Germline lookup yields CDR1 LGHNA and CDR2 YSLEER. CDR3 in amino acids: CASSQSSSLYSGYTF. In DNA, the CDR3 is TGCGCCAGCAGCCAATCAAGCTCCCTCTACTCTGGCTACACCTTC.

V gene TRBV25-1 combines with J gene TRBJ1-6, with D perhaps TRBD1 (5 bases). The CDR3 runs 13 residues. Germline V gene data show CDR1 as MGHDK and CDR2 as SYGVNS. Trimming shortened V by 5 bases and J by 10 bases, and 12 bases separated the two germline ends. CDR3 sequence: CASSTGGGSPLHF. Written as DNA, the CDR3 is TGTGCCAGCAGTACGGGGGGAGGCTCACCCCTCCACTTT.

The J gene is TRBJ2-5, the V gene TRBV25-1; weak D call: TRBD2 (7 bases). This CDR3 spans 16 amino acids. Germline assignment: CDR1 MGHDK and CDR2 SYGVNS. Trimming shortened V by 6 bases and J by 3 bases, and 20 bases separated the two germline ends. The CDR3 sequence is CASSKTGEGVEETQYF. The CDR3 coding sequence is TGTGCCAGCAGCAAAACGGGGGAGGGGGTAGAAGAGACCCAGTACTTC.

There are a few counts of this clone. The chain links TRBV4-1 to TRBJ1-6; maybe TRBD1 (5 bases). Germline CDR1 and CDR2: MGHRA and YSYEKL. The length of the CDR3 is 14 residues. V gave up 6 bases and J gave up 6 bases, with 12 bases separating them. CDR3: CASRETDGNSPLHF. The DNA for the CDR3 is TGCGCCAGCAGGGAGACAGACGGTAATTCACCCCTCCACTTT.

The chain joins TRBV5-1 to TRBJ1-3; D ambiguous. This CDR3 contains 15 residues. CDR1 and CDR2 (germline): SGHRS, YFSETQ. V was trimmed by 2 bases and J by 2 bases, leaving 11 bases between them. The chain's CDR3 is CASSFQNGAGNTIYF. In nucleotides, the CDR3 is TGCGCCAGCAGCTTTCAAAACGGGGCTGGAAACACCATATATTTT.

A note on this clone: The identical CDR3 is also encoded by other nucleotide sequences in the sample. V gene TRBV7-3 combines with J gene TRBJ2-1, with D possibly being TRBD2 (5 bases). CDR1 SGHTA and CDR2 FQGTGA come from the germline V gene. Trimming took 5 bases from V and 7 from J, leaving 12 bases between them. This CDR3 is built from 13 residues. CDR3 sequence: CASSLSGGNEQFF. As DNA, the CDR3 is TGTGCCAGCAGCCTTTCAGGCGGGAATGAGCAGTTCTTC.

V gene TRBV3-1 (or the pseudogene TRBV3-2) combines with J gene TRBJ2-1; D not resolved. The CDR3 has 17 amino acids. V lost 0 bases to trimming and J lost 7 bases, with 19 bases between them. CDR1 LGHDT and CDR2 YNNKEL come from the germline V gene (reference sequence). The CDR3 loop reads CASSQDSSVAVTNEQFF. CDR3 nucleotides: TGTGCCAGCAGCCAAGATTCGAGCGTGGCTGTTACGAATGAGCAGTTCTTC.

There are a few counts of this clone. The chain combines TRBV7-2 with TRBJ1-5; D remains ambiguous. The CDR3 runs 15 residues. The germline gives CDR1 SGHTA, CDR2 FQGNSA. V was trimmed by 1 base and J by 2 bases, leaving 9 bases between them. CDR3 DNA: TGTGCCAGCAGCTTAGGGGCCTTGGGCAATCAGCCCCAGCATTTT. It yields the protein CASSLGALGNQPQHF.

The chain links TRBV9 to TRBJ2-3; no clear D. This CDR3 is built from 13 residues. The germline V gene encodes CDR1 SGDLS and CDR2 YYNGEE. V was clipped by 0 bases and J by 2 bases, with 4 bases between them. The CDR3 DNA reads TGTGCCAGCAGCGTAGATATCACAGATACGCAGTATTTT. Translated, it gives CASSVDITDTQYF.

This rearrangement joins TRBV11-3 to TRBJ2-3, with D maybe TRBD2 (5 bases). The CDR3 is 15 amino acids. Germline CDR1 is SGHNT and CDR2 is YENEEA. The V end lost 1 base, the J end lost 6 bases, and 14 bases lay between the germline ends. In DNA form, the CDR3 reads TGTGCCAGCAGCTTAGTGTCGAGGGAACGGGATACGCAGTATTTT. Translation gives CASSLVSRERDTQYF.

The rearrangement uses TRBV21-1 and TRBJ1-1. TRBV21-1 is annotated as a pseudogene. This CDR3 is 14 amino acids long. The CDR3 sequence: CASSKLRGGTEAFF. The CDR3 DNA reads TGTGCCAGCAGCAAATTAAGAGGTGGCACTGAAGCTTTCTTT.

CDR3 in DNA: TGTGCCAGCAGCTTCGACAGGGCGGAGACCCAGTACTTC. This gives the protein CASSFDRAETQYF. The chain joins TRBV7-2 to TRBJ2-5, with TRBD1 identical over 7 bases. After removal of 3 bases from V and 5 bases from J, the junction contained 3 bases not matched to a gene. This CDR3 has 13 amino acids. The germline V gene encodes CDR1 SGHTA and CDR2 FQGNSA.

This chain connects TRBV11-2 to TRBJ2-1; no definite D call. The germline V gene has CDR1 SGHAT and CDR2 FQNNGV. CDR3 length equals 12 residues. V shed 1 base and J shed 9 bases, with 7 bases lying between them. The chain's CDR3 is CASSLVASEQFF. In nucleotides, the CDR3 is TGTGCCAGCAGCTTAGTAGCTTCTGAGCAGTTCTTC.

The chain links TRBV7-8 to TRBJ1-6; 9 bases are shared with TRBD1. Germline lookup yields CDR1 SGHVS and CDR2 FQNEAQ. The J segment lost 13 bases and the V segment lost 5 bases, leaving 15 bases of the junction unmatched. The length of the CDR3 is 16 residues. The CDR3 reads CASSLGTGYLGSPLHF. The CDR3 DNA follows: TGTGCCAGCAGCCTCGGGACAGGGTATTTGGGATCGCCCCTCCACTTT.

The chain recombines TRBV7-6 with TRBJ1-2; TRBD1 matches at 8 bases. V was pared by 5 bases and J by 0 bases, with 8 bases of the junction left unmatched. The CDR3 extends over 16 amino acids. From germline, CDR1 is SGHVS and CDR2 FNYEAQ. The CDR3 is CASSGHRDRPNYGYTF. DNA for the CDR3: TGTGCCAGCAGCGGACACCGGGACAGGCCTAACTATGGCTACACCTTC.

The chain uses TRBV6-2 or TRBV6-3 and TRBJ2-1; D is undetermined. V was clipped by 4 bases and J by 8 bases, with 21 bases between them. Germline V gives CDR1 MNHEY, CDR2 SVGEGT. This CDR3 comprises 16 residues. CDR3 coding DNA: TGTGCCAGCAGTTCCCTCCTAACCCGGGTCGGGTATGAGCAGTTCTTC. It yields the protein CASSSLLTRVGYEQFF.

As for this clone: Different DNA sequences within this sample yield the same CDR3. CDR3 sequence (DNA): TGCGCCAGCAGCTTGGTATTGAACACTGAAGCTTTCTTT. Translating gives CASSLVLNTEAFF. The genes are TRBV5-1 and TRBJ1-1; no reliable D call. Germline values: CDR1 SGHRS, CDR2 YFSETQ. Trimming took 0 bases from V and 0 from J, leaving 3 bases between them. CDR3 size: 13 residues.

DNA for the CDR3: TGTGCCAGCAGGGGGAGGGCGCTCATGAATGAGCAGTTCTTC. This encodes CASRGRALMNEQFF. The chain uses TRBV7-2 and TRBJ2-1; 7 bases agree with TRBD2. V shed 6 bases, J shed 7 bases, and the junction held 9 bases outside the gene matches. CDR1 and CDR2 from the germline V gene are SGHTA and FQGNSA. The CDR3 covers 14 residues.

The J gene is TRBJ2-1, the V gene TRBV4-2, with a possible D match to TRBD2 (5 bases). This CDR3 comprises 16 residues. Germline CDR1 and CDR2: LGHNA and YNFKEQ. The germline V and J ends were trimmed by 6 bases and 9 bases, with 24 bases remaining between them. CDR3: CASRDLALLGEVEQFF. CDR3 nucleotide sequence: TGTGCCAGCAGGGACCTAGCTTTGTTGGGCGAAGTTGAGCAGTTCTTC.

This clone is a singleton in its sample. The chain is built from TRBV11-2 and TRBJ2-3; D perhaps matches TRBD2 (5 bases). Per the germline V gene, CDR1 is SGHAT and CDR2 is FQNNGV. Trimming removed 5 bases from V and 3 bases from J, with 18 bases in between. This CDR3 comprises 16 residues. The CDR3 protein is CASSPGFSEVTDTQYF. The DNA of the CDR3 is TGTGCCAGCAGCCCGGGATTTTCCGAGGTGACAGATACGCAGTATTTT.

In this sample, this clone turned up a few times. The chain uses TRBV18 and TRBJ1-2, with D perhaps matching TRBD1 (5 bases). Germline-derived CDR1 and CDR2 are KGHSH and LQKENI. The CDR3 is 14 residues long. V was clipped by 9 bases and J by 1 base, with 15 bases between them. The CDR3 reads CASKPDTNNYGYTF. CDR3 bases: TGTGCCAGTAAACCGGACACAAATAACTATGGCTACACCTTC.

This chain links TRBV28 with TRBJ2-7; D is undetermined. Trimming took 6 bases from V and 2 from J, leaving 8 bases between them. The CDR3 spans 12 residues. Germline CDR1 reads MDHEN; CDR2 reads SYDVKM. Written as DNA, the CDR3 is TGTGCCAGCAGGACGGCCCCCTACGAGCAGTACTTC. It specifies CASRTAPYEQYF.

The genes are TRBV15 and TRBJ2-2; no firm D call. CDR1 and CDR2 from the germline V gene are LNHNV and YYDKDF (reference sequence). The CDR3 length is 14 residues. The V and J ends lost 0 bases and 6 bases respectively, with 8 bases between them. The CDR3 loop is CATSREIKPGELFF. In DNA form, the CDR3 reads TGTGCCACCAGCAGAGAGATTAAACCCGGGGAGCTGTTTTTT.

The chain has TRBV4-1 and TRBJ1-1; 7 bases match TRBD1. V shed 5 bases and J 3 bases; nucleotides not matched to a gene: 12. The CDR3 length is 16 residues. CDR1 and CDR2 (germline): MGHRA, YSYEKL. CDR3 bases: TGCGCCAGCAGCTTAACGCACAGGGGAGTTGACACTGAAGCTTTCTTT. The encoded protein is CASSLTHRGVDTEAFF.

On this clone itself: The same CDR3 arises from other DNA sequences in this sample as well. The rearrangement links TRBV10-3 to TRBJ1-5; no clear D. V was clipped by 3 bases and J by 0 bases, with 0 bases between them. CDR1 and CDR2 from the germline V gene are ENHRY and SYGVKD. There are 12 residues in the CDR3. Here the CDR3 reads CAISDSNQPQHF. The CDR3 DNA follows: TGTGCCATCAGTGATAGCAATCAGCCCCAGCATTTT.